The 21 T cell receptor beta chains below were found in one sample sequenced in a study of OX40 agonist ivuxolimab in advanced cancers. Only in-frame clones appear in the TCRdb table, and some are missing; sequencing was by immunoSEQ multiplex PCR. The sample lists tens of thousands of clones, around 80% occurring once. This specimen was CD4+ or CD8+ T cells sorted from blood, taken in a trial of the OX40 agonist ivuxolimab. Receptors originate from an adult with an advanced solid tumor such as melanoma, head and neck, liver or kidney cancer.

The V gene is TRBV5-1, the J gene TRBJ2-7; TRBD1 aligns across 7 bases. Trimming removed 4 bases from V and 6 bases from J; junction bases left unmatched: 4. Germline V gene sequence: CDR1 SGHRS, CDR2 YFSETQ. CDR3 length: 12 amino acids. The CDR3: CASSPTGVEQYV. DNA of the CDR3: TGCGCCAGCAGCCCTACAGGGGTCGAGCAGTACGTC.

The chain links TRBV18 to TRBJ2-3; 10 bases fit TRBD2. The CDR3 is made up of 17 amino acids. V shed 2 bases, J shed 0 bases, and the junction held 5 bases outside the gene matches. Germline V CDR1 and CDR2: KGHSH, LQKENI. The CDR3 DNA is TGTGCCAGCTCACCATATACTAGCGGGGCTAGCACAGATACGCAGTATTTT. Translation gives CASSPYTSGASTDTQYF.

This chain connects TRBV6-5 to TRBJ2-7, with 9 bases aligning to TRBD1. The CDR3 loop spans 15 amino acids. From germline, CDR1 is MNHEY and CDR2 SVGAGI. With V trimmed by 6 bases and J by 6 bases, 12 bases remained unmatched. The chain's CDR3 is CASRSRQGDVGEQYF. The CDR3 DNA sequence: TGTGCCAGCAGGTCTCGACAGGGGGATGTGGGCGAGCAGTACTTC.

V and J are TRBV10-3 and TRBJ1-3, with D hard to call. The germline V gene encodes CDR1 ENHRY and CDR2 SYGVKD. V lost 6 bases, J lost 1 base, and 4 bases lay in between. The CDR3 contains 12 residues. CDR3 protein: CAIRGSGNTIYF. The CDR3 DNA reads as TGTGCCATCAGGGGTTCTGGAAACACCATATATTTT.

A single count supports this clone. J is TRBJ2-3 and V is TRBV5-6; D not certain. The CDR3 sequence is 12 residues long. In germline, CDR1 is SGHDT, CDR2 YYEEEE. V was clipped by 5 bases and J by 5 bases, with 9 bases between them. In nucleotides, the CDR3 is TGTGCCAGCAGTCTTACGCGAGATACGCAGTATTTT. Encoded protein: CASSLTRDTQYF.

The chain couples TRBV10-1 to TRBJ2-3; 8 bases are shared with TRBD2. The V and J ends lost 2 bases and 0 bases, in that order; junction bases with no gene match: 4. Germline V gene lookup returns CDR1 WNHNN and CDR2 SYGVQD (reference sequence). The CDR3 length is 16 residues. The CDR3 DNA reads TGCGCCAGCAGTGAGAAGGTAGCGGGGAGCACAGATACGCAGTATTTT. It specifies CASSEKVAGSTDTQYF.

The chain has TRBV7-8 and TRBJ2-1; 8 nucleotides line up with TRBD2. Germline V gene data show CDR1 as SGHVS and CDR2 as FQNEAQ. The CDR3 runs 16 residues. The trim removed 2 bases at V and 7 bases at J, leaving 10 bases unmatched. CDR3 nucleotides: TGTGCCAGCAGCTTATTTCAGGCAGCGGGGGTGAATGAGCAGTTCTTC. Protein product: CASSLFQAAGVNEQFF.

The V gene is TRBV15, the J gene TRBJ1-3, with 11 bases identical to TRBD1. CDR3 length: 17 amino acids. V shed 5 bases and J 0 bases; nucleotides not matched to a gene: 6. From germline, CDR1 is LNHNV and CDR2 YYDKDF (reference sequence). The chain's CDR3 is CATSPRGTGGSGNTIYF. CDR3 coding DNA: TGTGCCACCAGCCCCCGAGGGACAGGGGGCTCTGGAAACACCATATATTTT.

This chain uses TRBV6-5 with TRBJ1-6, with no clear D. Germline lookup yields CDR1 MNHEY and CDR2 SVGAGI. This CDR3 has 14 amino acids. Trimming took off 6 bases at V and 0 bases at J, with 6 bases between the two ends. CDR3 DNA sequence: TGTGCCAGCAGAAGAAGCTCCTATAATTCACCCCTCCACTTT. Protein sequence: CASRRSSYNSPLHF.

In its sample, this clone was seen once. The CDR3 nucleotides read TGTGCCAGCAGCTTGTCCAGGGGGCTAGTTGAGCAGTTCTTC. It yields the protein CASSLSRGLVEQFF. The chain recombines TRBV5-4 with TRBJ2-1; 8 bases match TRBD1. J gave up 9 bases and V 1 base, and 6 bases lay outside the gene matches. Germline lookup yields CDR1 SGHNT and CDR2 YYREEE (reference sequence). This CDR3 is built from 14 residues.

This clone was detected only once. V usage is TRBV5-1 and J usage is TRBJ1-2; D is possibly TRBD1 (5 bases). V lost 7 bases and J 4 bases, leaving 14 bases between the germline ends. The CDR3 spans 13 residues. Germline V gene sequence: CDR1 SGHRS, CDR2 YFSETQ. The chain's CDR3 is CASAPGGSYGYTF. Here the CDR3 DNA reads TGCGCCAGCGCCCCCGGGGGATCCTATGGCTACACCTTC.

This chain joins TRBV28 and TRBJ2-3, with no clear D. From germline, CDR1 is MDHEN and CDR2 SYDVKM. Trimming shortened V by 6 bases and J by 2 bases, and 15 bases separated the two germline ends. The CDR3 has 15 residues. CDR3 loop: CASSPPVGNTDTQYF. CDR3 nucleotides: TGTGCCAGCAGCCCCCCGGTGGGGAACACAGATACGCAGTATTTT. The full variable domain, completed using reference TRBV28 and TRBJ2-3, is DVKVTQSSRYLVKRTGEKVFLECVQDMDHENMFWYRQDPGLGLRLIYFSYDVKMKEKGDIPEGYSVSREKKERFSLILESASTNQTSMYLCASSPPVGNTDTQYFGPGTRLTVL.

The chain employs TRBV7-2 and TRBJ1-2; no clear D. V lost 2 bases and J 1 base, leaving 8 bases between the germline ends. Germline V gene sequence: CDR1 SGHTA, CDR2 FQGNSA. CDR3 length equals 14 residues. The DNA for the CDR3 is TGTGCCAGCAGCTTAATGTCCATTAACTATGGCTACACCTTC. Translated: CASSLMSINYGYTF. The full variable domain, rest sourced from reference TRBV7-2 and TRBJ1-2, is GAGVSQSPSNKVTEKGKDVELRCDPISGHTALYWYRQSLGQGLEFLIYFQGNSAPDKSGLPSDRFSAERTGGSVSTLTIQRTQQEDSAVYLCASSLMSINYGYTFGSGTRLTVV.

The chain combines TRBV5-5 with TRBJ2-7, with D hard to call. V gave up 2 bases and J gave up 6 bases, with 12 bases separating them. Looked up from germline, CDR1 is SGHKS and CDR2 is YYEKEE (reference sequence). The CDR3 loop spans 13 amino acids. The CDR3: CASSFSRVGEQYV. DNA for the CDR3: TGTGCCAGCAGCTTTTCCCGGGTGGGCGAGCAGTACGTC.

This clone has a single count. This chain uses TRBV7-3 with TRBJ1-1, with unresolved D. Germline CDR1 and CDR2: SGHTA and FQGTGA. The CDR3 totals 14 residues. Trimming cost V 3 bases and J 0 bases, with 8 bases left between them. CDR3 DNA: TGTGCCAGCAGCTTCTCGAACGTGAACACTGAAGCTTTCTTT. Protein product: CASSFSNVNTEAFF.

V is TRBV28 and J is TRBJ1-2; TRBD1 matches 12 bases. Germline-derived CDR1 and CDR2 are MDHEN and SYDVKM. CDR3 length: 20 amino acids. Germline trimming cut 4 bases from V and 3 bases from J; bases unmatched to any gene: 18. CDR3 in DNA: TGTGCCAGCAGTTCCCTTGTGGGGGTTAGGGGGACAGGGGGCGACTATGGCTACACCTTC. Its translation is CASSSLVGVRGTGGDYGYTF.

The CDR3 spells CASSQDSGLRSGANVLTF. The CDR3 DNA reads as TGCGCCAGCAGCCAAGATTCCGGCTTACGCTCTGGGGCCAACGTCCTGACTTTC. The rearrangement uses TRBV4-3 and TRBJ2-6; D call uncertain. Germline V CDR1 and CDR2: LGHNA, YSLEER. The V end was cut by 0 bases, the J end by 0 bases, with 12 bases between. The CDR3 contains 18 residues.

This clone appeared once. The V and J genes are TRBV5-1 and TRBJ2-3, with 7 bases lining up with TRBD2. The CDR3 extends over 16 amino acids. With V trimmed by 1 base and J by 0 bases, 5 bases remained unmatched. Germline CDR1 is SGHRS and CDR2 is YFSETQ. The CDR3 coding sequence is TGCGCCAGCAGCTTGAGGCTAGCGGCTAGCACAGATACGCAGTATTTT. This encodes CASSLRLAASTDTQYF.

The chain carries TRBV5-1 and TRBJ1-4, with TRBD1 as a possible D gene (5 bases). The germline V gene encodes CDR1 SGHRS and CDR2 YFSETQ. The ends were cut back, 3 bases at V and 8 bases at J, with 17 bases in the middle. The length of the CDR3 is 15 residues. The CDR3 bases are TGCGCCAGCAGCTATCAGGGAGGAGAAAGCGAAAAACTGTTTTTT. It translates to CASSYQGGESEKLFF.

The table lists this clone with a count of one. The gene calls are TRBV5-5 and TRBJ1-6; possibly TRBD1 for D (6 bases). CDR1 and CDR2 from the germline V gene are SGHKS and YYEKEE (reference sequence). The CDR3 sequence is 16 residues long. With 0 bases removed from V and 6 bases from J, the gap between germline ends came to 13 bases. The CDR3: CASSLAAGGGNSPLHF. As DNA, the CDR3 is TGTGCCAGCAGCTTGGCCGCTGGGGGCGGTAATTCACCCCTCCACTTT. The full variable domain, in which reference TRBV5-5 and TRBJ1-6 provide the parts outside the CDR3, is DAGVTQSPTHLIKTRGQQVTLRCSPISGHKSVSWYQQVLGQGPQFIFQYYEKEERGRGNFPDRFSARQFPNYSSELNVNALLLGDSALYLCASSLAAGGGNSPLHFGNGTRLTVT.

The V gene is TRBV18, the J gene TRBJ1-1; 7 bases match TRBD1. With 1 base clipped from V and 1 base from J, the junction kept 3 bases outside the gene matches. This CDR3 is 15 amino acids long. Germline V CDR1 and CDR2: KGHSH, LQKENI. CDR3 sequence (DNA): TGTGCCAGCTCACCACGGACAGGCGCGAACACTGAAGCTTTCTTT. Its protein product is CASSPRTGANTEAFF.